Listed below are T cell receptor beta chains from one sample, sequenced in a study of technical replicates of blood from a few donors. This table comes from immunoSEQ multiplex PCR, and its TCRdb copy is limited to in-frame clones, with some not included. The sample has about 57,000 clones, around 90% seen once; the top ten hold over 4%. The sequencing input was PBMCs. Receptors were obtained from a human donor in good health. Some clones in this sample may be carry-over from other donors' samples. The CDR3 runs from the conserved cysteine through the conserved F or W. The D gene is left open where the match is weak. The size entry is marked missing in some rows and otherwise reads once, few, many or a size class.

TRBV25-1,TRBD1,TRBJ2-1,.,CASSETGGPKYEQFF,TGTGCCAGCAGCGAAACAGGGGGGCCTAAGTATGAGCAGTTCTTC
TRBV15,TRBD2,TRBJ2-1,.,CATSERSGSGVEQFF,TGTGCCACCAGCGAACGTAGCGGGAGTGGAGTTGAGCAGTTCTTC
TRBV10-3,.,TRBJ1-5,.,CAISESLQPQHF,TGTGCCATCAGTGAGTCGTTACAGCCCCAGCATTTT
TRBV9,.,TRBJ1-3,.,CASSVGPLSNTIYF,TGTGCCAGCAGCGTAGGGCCGCTCTCCAACACCATATATTTT
TRBV7-8,.,TRBJ2-1,.,CASSPTPSGPGNEQFF,TGTGCCAGCAGCCCCACACCCAGCGGGCCGGGAAATGAGCAGTTCTTC
TRBV9,TRBD2,TRBJ2-5,.,CASSQRTSGFQETQYF,TGTGCCAGCAGCCAGAGGACTAGCGGGTTCCAAGAGACCCAGTACTTC
TRBV13,TRBD1,TRBJ2-7,.,CASSSDTGTGFSYEQYF,TGTGCCAGCAGCTCTGACACCGGGACAGGGTTCTCCTACGAGCAGTACTTC
TRBV5-1,TRBD1,TRBJ1-4,.,CASSVTGAGEKLFF,TGCGCCAGCAGCGTGACAGGGGCCGGTGAAAAACTGTTTTTT
TRBV4-3,TRBD1,TRBJ2-7,.,CASSQENRGEQYF,TGCGCCAGCAGCCAAGAGAACAGGGGCGAGCAGTACTTC
TRBV18,.,TRBJ2-1,.,CASSPLIPGFGDNEQFF,TGTGCCAGCTCACCACTTATTCCGGGATTCGGCGACAATGAGCAGTTCTTC
TRBV5-6,.,TRBJ2-2,.,CASSLRGHTGGELFF,TGTGCCAGCAGCTTGCGGGGACATACAGGCGGGGAGCTGTTTTTT
TRBV9,.,TRBJ1-3,.,CASSVEGRTGNTIYF,TGTGCCAGCAGCGTAGAGGGGAGGACTGGAAACACCATATATTTT
TRBV11-2,.,TRBJ1-1,.,CASSSESYTEAFF,TGTGCCAGCAGCTCGGAGTCGTACACTGAAGCTTTCTTT
TRBV7-2,TRBD1,TRBJ1-3,.,CASSLRGQGAGNTIYF,TGTGCCAGCAGCTTACGAGGACAGGGGGCTGGAAACACCATATATTTT
TRBV7-2,TRBD2,TRBJ2-7,.,CASSQTSGRAGEQYF,TGTGCCAGCAGCCAGACTAGCGGGAGGGCGGGGGAGCAGTACTTC
TRBV12-5,TRBD2,TRBJ2-7,.,CASGQGRGGHDEQYF,TGTGCTAGTGGTCAAGGGCGGGGGGGGCACGACGAGCAGTACTTC
TRBV5-1,TRBD1,TRBJ1-5,.,CASRAGTGSADSNQPQHF,TGCGCCAGCAGAGCCGGGACAGGGTCCGCCGATAGCAATCAGCCCCAGCATTTT
TRBV7-9,.,TRBJ1-1,once,CASSPTGTMNTEAFF,TGTGCCAGCAGTCCTACAGGGACCATGAACACTGAAGCTTTCTTT
TRBV9,.,TRBJ1-1,.,CASSVLWNTEAFF,TGTGCCAGCAGCGTCCTCTGGAACACTGAAGCTTTCTTT
TRBV6-5,TRBD2,TRBJ2-7,.,CASTNSGSGEQYF,TGTGCCAGCACCAATAGCGGGAGTGGAGAGCAGTACTTC
TRBV5-6,.,TRBJ1-2,.,CASTPGVSPNYGYTF,TGTGCCAGCACCCCGGGAGTCTCGCCTAACTATGGCTACACCTTC
TRBV7-2,TRBD1,TRBJ1-2,.,CASSFFIGTGYGYTF,TGTGCCAGCAGCTTCTTTATCGGGACAGGGTATGGCTACACCTTC
TRBV7-9,.,TRBJ1-2,.,CASSFKGGYTF,TGTGCCAGCAGCTTCAAGGGGGGCTACACCTTC
TRBV7-2,TRBD2,TRBJ2-5,.,CASSTGTSGRGIETQYF,TGTGCCAGCAGCACCGGGACTAGCGGGAGGGGTATTGAGACCCAGTACTTC
TRBV30,.,TRBJ1-5,.,CAWTDSYSNQPQHF,TGTGCCTGGACGGACAGTTATAGCAATCAGCCCCAGCATTTT
TRBV5-1,TRBD1,TRBJ1-6,few,CASRLTGRNSPLHF,TGCGCCAGCAGACTGACAGGGCGCAATTCACCCCTCCACTTT
TRBV6-1,TRBD1,TRBJ2-4,.,CASSPQDRGNIQYF,TGTGCCAGCAGTCCTCAGGACAGGGGAAACATTCAGTACTTC
TRBV30,.,TRBJ1-2,once,CAWRLTYPNYGYTF,TGTGCCTGGAGACTAACGTATCCTAACTATGGCTACACCTTC
TRBV4-1,.,TRBJ2-2,.,CASSQDRAGATGELFF,TGCGCCAGCAGCCAAGATCGGGCGGGGGCCACCGGGGAGCTGTTTTTT
TRBV5-4,.,TRBJ1-5,.,CASSLQDPTPHF,TGTGCCAGCAGCCTCCAGGATCCCACGCCGCATTTT
TRBV30,.,TRBJ1-2,.,CAAQGDVYSYTF,TGTGCCGCGCAGGGCGATGTCTATAGCTACACCTTC
TRBV5-8,.,TRBJ2-1,.,CASDQTGGNEQFF,TGTGCCAGCGATCAGACAGGAGGCAATGAGCAGTTCTTC
TRBV19,TRBD1,TRBJ2-5,.,CASSPGTEETQYF,TGTGCCAGTAGCCCAGGGACAGAAGAGACCCAGTACTTC
TRBV7-8,TRBD1,TRBJ1-1,.,CASRAGTGVVTEAFF,TGTGCCAGCAGAGCCGGGACAGGGGTGGTCACTGAAGCTTTCTTT
TRBV11-3,TRBD2,TRBJ2-3,.,CASSPQGVAGADTQYF,TGTGCCAGCAGCCCCCAGGGGGTAGCGGGAGCAGATACGCAGTATTTT
TRBV9,TRBD2,TRBJ2-2,.,CASSVVSGGFGELFF,TGTGCCAGCAGCGTAGTTAGCGGGGGGTTCGGGGAGCTGTTTTTT
TRBV6-5,.,TRBJ2-7,.,CASRSGTLSIYEQYF,TGTGCCAGCAGATCCGGGACACTATCCATATACGAGCAGTACTTC
TRBV6-6,.,TRBJ2-1,.,CASQMGGEQFF,TGTGCCAGCCAGATGGGGGGTGAGCAGTTCTTC
TRBV11-2,.,TRBJ1-1,.,CASSLSPGVTEAFF,TGTGCCAGCAGCCTTAGCCCGGGGGTCACTGAAGCTTTCTTT
TRBV6-1,.,TRBJ1-5,.,CASGGEGQPQHF,TGTGCCAGCGGGGGGGAGGGTCAGCCCCAGCATTTT
TRBV19,TRBD2,TRBJ2-1,once,CASSIDASGGGYNEQFF,TGTGCCAGTAGTATAGATGCTAGCGGGGGCGGCTACAATGAGCAGTTCTTC
TRBV11-2,TRBD1,TRBJ1-2,.,CASSFQGVDGYTF,TGTGCCAGCAGCTTCCAGGGGGTGGATGGCTACACCTTC
TRBV18,.,TRBJ2-3,.,CASSPLSSTDTQYF,TGTGCCAGCTCACCACTCTCCAGCACAGATACGCAGTATTTT
TRBV6-6,TRBD1,TRBJ1-5,.,CATQTGNSNQPQHF,TGTGCCACCCAGACAGGGAATAGCAATCAGCCCCAGCATTTT